These 22 T cell receptor beta chains share one sample of origin, sequenced in a study of PD-1 blockade in mismatch repair-deficient tumors. Measured with immunoSEQ multiplex PCR; TCRdb has only the in-frame clones, and not every one. Of about 110,000 clones detected, over 65% appear once; the ten largest clones hold 4% to 6%. The sample here was peripheral blood, taken 60 weeks after starting pembrolizumab. These receptors all come from an adult with mismatch repair-deficient cancer.

Details on this clone: The junction differs from germline at one of its ends, possibly a read error. The chain combines TRBV29-1 with TRBJ2-5, with D uncertain. The V gene's germline CDR1 is SQVTM and CDR2 ANQGSEA. The CDR3 covers 11 residues. The CDR3 loop is CSAELGETQYF. The CDR3 nucleotides read TGCAGCGCTGAATTGGGTGAGACCCAGTACTTC.

This clone was observed a handful of times. This rearrangement joins TRBV16 to TRBJ2-1; D not resolved. The germline V gene encodes CDR1 KGHSY and CDR2 FQNENV. The CDR3 totals 13 residues. With 0 bases removed from V and 6 bases from J, the gap between germline ends came to 6 bases. The CDR3 DNA sequence: TGTGCCAGCAGCCAATCGGGCGGCAATGAGCAGTTCTTC. This codes for CASSQSGGNEQFF. The whole variable domain, remainder taken from reference TRBV16 and TRBJ2-1, is GEEVAQTPKHLVRGEGQKAKLYCAPIKGHSYVFWYQQVLKNEFKFLISFQNENVFDETGMPKERFSAKCLPNSPCSLEIQATKLEDSAVYFCASSQSGGNEQFFGPGTRLTVL.

The sample holds one count of this clone. The chain has TRBV5-1 and TRBJ2-7; D might be TRBD2 (7 bases). V was pared by 2 bases and J by 3 bases, with 12 bases between. CDR1 is SGHRS and CDR2 is YFSETQ in the germline V gene. The CDR3 has 14 residues. This CDR3 reads CASSFGGLGYEQYF. The CDR3 DNA follows: TGCGCCAGCAGCTTCGGGGGGCTCGGCTACGAGCAGTACTTC.

The V and J genes are TRBV27 and TRBJ1-5, with D possibly TRBD1 on 6 matching bases. V gave up 2 bases and J gave up 1 base, with 18 bases separating them. Germline CDR1 reads MNHEY; CDR2 reads SMNVEV (reference sequence). The CDR3 has 18 amino acids. The CDR3 loop reads CASSLRFGGGGSNQPQHF. CDR3 coding DNA: TGTGCCAGCAGTTTAAGGTTTGGGGGGGGCGGGAGCAATCAGCCCCAGCATTTT.

This chain joins TRBV7-9 and TRBJ1-1; no reliable D call. The V and J ends lost 5 bases and 1 base respectively, with 5 bases between them. CDR3 size: 12 residues. CDR1 and CDR2 from the germline V gene are SEHNR and FQNEAQ (reference sequence). The CDR3 DNA reads as TGTGCCAGCAGCGATGAGAACACTGAAGCTTTCTTT. It yields the protein CASSDENTEAFF.

The chain employs TRBV13 and TRBJ1-1; D call uncertain. Germline lookup yields CDR1 PRHDT and CDR2 FYEKMQ (reference sequence). The CDR3 has 13 amino acids. Trimming shortened V by 1 base and J by 8 bases, and 11 bases separated the two germline ends. Here the CDR3 reads CASSLVPGKEAFF. As DNA, the CDR3 is TGTGCCAGCAGCTTAGTACCAGGAAAAGAAGCTTTCTTT.

V gene TRBV19 combines with J gene TRBJ2-1; 11 bases match TRBD2. CDR1 LNHDA and CDR2 SQIVND come from the germline V gene (reference sequence). V gave up 7 bases and J gave up 0 bases; unmatched junction bases: 8. The CDR3 runs 17 residues. In DNA, the CDR3 is TGTGCCAGTACTGGGTTAGCGGGAGGGAGCTCCTACAATGAGCAGTTCTTC. Protein: CASTGLAGGSSYNEQFF.

The chain uses TRBV6-5 and TRBJ2-7; D is possibly TRBD2 (5 bases). There are 15 residues in the CDR3. V lost 6 bases and J 7 bases, leaving 22 bases between the germline ends. CDR1 is MNHEY, CDR2 SVGAGI, per germline. DNA for the CDR3: TGTGCCAGCAGCTATAGCGTGAAGATCCCCCGAGAGCAGTACTTC. Translation gives CASSYSVKIPREQYF.

The J gene is TRBJ1-4, the V gene TRBV4-2; 7 bases fit TRBD1. CDR3 length: 16 amino acids. Germline CDR1 is LGHNA and CDR2 is YNFKEQ. The junction had 12 bases not matched to a gene; V was cut back by 5 bases and J by 6 bases. The CDR3 sequence: CASSDVGQVDYEKLFF. The CDR3 bases are TGTGCCAGCAGCGACGTTGGACAGGTGGATTATGAAAAACTGTTTTTT.

The CDR3 DNA follows: TGTGCCAGCAGCCCAGCGCCAACCTACGAGCAGTACTTC. It encodes CASSPAPTYEQYF. The V call is TRBV7-2, the J call TRBJ2-7, with D hard to call. This CDR3 contains 13 residues. CDR1 and CDR2 from the germline V gene are SGHTA and FQGNSA. V lost 5 bases and J lost 2, with 10 bases in between.

This chain connects TRBV10-1 to TRBJ2-1, with 7 bases fitting TRBD2. The germline V gene has CDR1 WNHNN and CDR2 SYGVQD (reference sequence). J gave up 6 bases and V 2 bases, and 10 bases lay outside the gene matches. The CDR3 length is 16 residues. CDR3 amino acids: CASSERLGRAPNEQFF. The CDR3 nucleotides read TGCGCCAGCAGTGAGCGTTTAGGGAGGGCCCCCAATGAGCAGTTCTTC.

A few counts support this clone. The chain couples TRBV2 to TRBJ1-5, with D possibly being TRBD1 (5 bases). The length of the CDR3 is 13 residues. The ends were cut back, 4 bases at V and 7 bases at J, with 11 bases in the middle. The V gene's germline CDR1 is SNHLY and CDR2 FYNNEI. The CDR3 here is CASSGGGKQPQHF. CDR3 bases: TGTGCCAGCAGTGGGGGGGGTAAGCAGCCCCAGCATTTT.

J is TRBJ2-1 and V is TRBV13, with D perhaps being TRBD1 or TRBD2 (5 bases each). The CDR3 length is 15 residues. Per the germline V gene, CDR1 is PRHDT and CDR2 is FYEKMQ (reference sequence). With 4 bases removed from V and 8 bases from J, the gap between germline ends came to 18 bases. The CDR3 here is CASSSQGGSNDEQFF. DNA for the CDR3: TGTGCCAGCAGCTCCCAGGGTGGGAGTAATGATGAGCAGTTCTTC.

The chain's CDR3 is CASSRNPGTTGNTIYF. The CDR3 DNA follows: TGCGCCAGCAGCCGAAACCCAGGGACGACTGGAAACACCATATATTTT. V and J are TRBV5-1 and TRBJ1-3, with a tentative D call TRBD1 (5 bases). Germline-derived CDR1 and CDR2 are SGHRS and YFSETQ. The CDR3 spans 16 residues. Trimming removed 4 bases at V and 2 bases at J, with 16 bases between.

This chain links TRBV4-3 with TRBJ2-3; D is unclear. Trimming removed 6 bases at V and 6 bases at J, with 10 bases between. This CDR3 has 12 residues. The germline CDR1 and CDR2 sequences are LGHNA and YSLEER. The CDR3 reads CASSQRADTQYF. The CDR3 DNA is TGCGCCAGCAGTCAACGGGCGGATACGCAGTATTTT.

The chain couples TRBV11-1 to TRBJ2-5; the D gene is possibly TRBD2 (5 bases). V was cut by 6 bases and J by 7 bases, with 21 bases left in between. The germline V gene encodes CDR1 SGHAT and CDR2 FQDESV (reference sequence). This CDR3 has 15 amino acids. The CDR3 DNA is TGTGCCAGCAGGTTCGCCCCAGCGGCCAGCGGGACCCAGTACTTC. Translated: CASRFAPAASGTQYF.

This chain connects TRBV7-8 to TRBJ2-7; D may be TRBD2 (5 bases). V shed 5 bases and J shed 1 base, with 15 bases lying between them. The length of the CDR3 is 15 residues. The germline CDR1 and CDR2 sequences are SGHVS and FQNEAQ. In nucleotides, the CDR3 is TGTGCCAGCAGCCCGGGCTGGAGGAAGTCCTACGAGCAGTACTTC. It translates to CASSPGWRKSYEQYF.

This clone has at least ten counts. The chain carries TRBV4-1 and TRBJ2-1; D is undetermined. V lost 0 bases, J lost 5 bases, and 11 bases lay in between. There are 15 residues in the CDR3. Germline V CDR1 and CDR2: MGHRA, YSYEKL. The chain's CDR3 is CASSQERTRDNEQFF. The CDR3 DNA follows: TGCGCCAGCAGCCAAGAAAGGACCCGCGACAATGAGCAGTTCTTC.

This clone came up many times. The chain links TRBV5-1 to TRBJ2-1; 7 bases line up with TRBD2. V lost 5 bases, J lost 5 bases, and 7 bases stayed unmatched. The CDR3 consists of 14 residues. Germline CDR1 reads SGHRS; CDR2 reads YFSETQ. CDR3 nucleotides: TGCGCCAGCAGTTGGACTAGAGATAACAATGAGCAGTTCTTC. It yields the protein CASSWTRDNNEQFF.

V is TRBV30 and J is TRBJ1-1; D gene unclear. This CDR3 comprises 13 residues. With 2 bases removed from V and 0 bases from J, the gap between germline ends came to 7 bases. CDR1 is GTSNPN, CDR2 SVGIG, per germline (reference sequence). The CDR3 bases are TGTGCCTGGAGTTTGGATTTGAACACTGAAGCTTTCTTT. Its protein product is CAWSLDLNTEAFF.

J is TRBJ1-1 and V is TRBV6-4; D remains unclear. The CDR3 is made up of 14 amino acids. CDR1 and CDR2 (germline): MRHNA, SNTAGT. V shed 6 bases and J shed 5 bases, with 16 bases lying between them. In DNA form, the CDR3 reads TGTGCCAGCAGGATGGACGGTGTGTCGACTGAAGCTTTCTTT. This encodes CASRMDGVSTEAFF.

This clone came up many times. The chain uses TRBV7-3 and TRBJ2-2; D call uncertain. Trimming removed 6 bases at V and 5 bases at J, with 13 bases between. Germline-derived CDR1 and CDR2 are SGHTA and FQGTGA. The CDR3 is 14 amino acids. The CDR3 coding sequence is TGTGCCAGCAGACCTAACCGTTGGACCGGGGAGCTGTTTTTT. Amino acid sequence: CASRPNRWTGELFF.